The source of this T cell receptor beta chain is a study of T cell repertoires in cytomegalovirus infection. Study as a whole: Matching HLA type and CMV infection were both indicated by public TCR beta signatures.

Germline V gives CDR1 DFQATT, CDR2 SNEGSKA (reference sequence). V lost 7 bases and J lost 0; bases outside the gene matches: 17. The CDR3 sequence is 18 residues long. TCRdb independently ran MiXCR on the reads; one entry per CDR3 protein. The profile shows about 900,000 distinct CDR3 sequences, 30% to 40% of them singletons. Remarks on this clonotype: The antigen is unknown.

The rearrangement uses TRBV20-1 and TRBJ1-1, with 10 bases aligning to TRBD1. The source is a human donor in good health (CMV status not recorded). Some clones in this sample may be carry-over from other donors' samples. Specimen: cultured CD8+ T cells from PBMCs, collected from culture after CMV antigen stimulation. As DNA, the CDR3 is TGCAGTGTTAGGGACAGGGGCCGAGGCGGGGGAATGAACACTGAAGCTTTCTTT. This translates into CSVRDRGRGGGMNTEAFF.